The present entry profiles one TCR beta chain with its context. The antigen is undetermined. The CDR3 runs to 14 residues. Germline V CDR1 and CDR2: SGDLS, YYNGEE. V shed 3 bases and J shed 2 bases, with 8 bases lying between them. This entry comes from a study of OX40 agonist ivuxolimab in advanced cancers. Study as a whole: Ivuxolimab, which is an agonistic anti-OX40 (CD134) antibody, was administered to the patients.

Study-wide findings and caveats: The average count of expanded clones was higher among CD8+ T cells than among CD4+. CD4+ and CD8+ blood T cells expanded clonally by week 6 at 0.1 to 3.0 mg/kg. Partial responders treated at 0.1-3.0 mg/kg exhibited clonal expansion among the lowest measured.

Clones were read by immunoSEQ multiplex PCR, and TCRdb kept only the in-frame ones, dropping some. The table lists some 83,000 clones, about 93% of them singletons. The TCR was taken from an adult with an advanced solid tumor such as melanoma, head and neck, liver or kidney cancer. The chain links TRBV9 to TRBJ2-2; no firm D call. Sample: CD4+ or CD8+ T cells sorted from blood, taken in a trial of the OX40 agonist ivuxolimab. The CDR3 nucleotides are TGTGCCAGCAGCGGGACGGCAAACACCGGGGAGCTGTTTTTT. It yields the protein CASSGTANTGELFF.